This paragraph covers one T cell receptor (beta chain) sequence. This clone was counted once. This receptor's antigen is unknown. Qualities for individual bases were not recorded, and no much larger clone is one base off. The CDR3 spans 13 residues, from the cysteine through the phenylalanine. The kept DNA is CDR3 alone, 39 bases in frame from the first base. Unmatched junction bases come to 3, with V trimmed by 9 bases and J by 1 base. Looking up the germline V gene yields CDR1 MNHNS and CDR2 SASEGT. For TCR Vbeta sequencing, memory CD4+ T cells were sorted ex vivo from the peripheral blood of narcolepsy patients and healthy controls. Library preparation was by the immunoSEQ multiplex PCR assay. Imported from immuneACCESS, the table was reduced by TCRdb to in-frame sequences with V and J called. These copies leave out some clones; in studies compared against another copy, an unresolved V gene accounts for under half, and the cause of the remainder is not known. For this sample the table gives some 32,000 clones, of which around four fifths were detected only once. About 1.2% of the sample rests with the top ten.

The sample belongs to a study of T cells in narcolepsy (dated by TCRdb to the late 2010s). For the wider study: Patients with narcolepsy type 1 or type 2 (NT1, NT2) and healthy control donors were enrolled in the study. The study sought autoreactive T cells targeting hypocretin neuron self-antigens (hypocretin, TRIB2) in narcolepsy patients, using TCR Vbeta sequencing to track clonotypes in blood and CSF. The paper as a whole reports these results and caveats: Patients and controls had similar numbers of sequenced blood memory CD4+ clonotypes, with averages of 39,000 to 50,000 in patients and over 30,000 in controls. Plots comparing CSF and blood CD4+ T cell clonotypes from the same patient highlighted HCRT-specific and TRIB2-specific autoreactive clonotypes. Autoreactive clonotypes were reported to be detected serially in the blood of the same patients and of different patients, but not in the blood of healthy controls. No sequences matching autoreactive T cell clones were present in some of the blood memory CD4+ repertoires from patients and controls.

The sample comprised CD45RA- memory CD4+ T cells from PBMCs. Per the publication, the cell subset or site label means: memory T cells sorted ex vivo from peripheral blood. This chain is built from TRBV6-1 and TRBJ2-5; 9 nucleotides in the junction match TRBD1. This sequence was found in a human donor with narcolepsy. The bases read TGTGCCAGTGAACAGGGGGCCCAAGAGACCCAGTACTTC. This gives the protein CASEQGAQETQYF.